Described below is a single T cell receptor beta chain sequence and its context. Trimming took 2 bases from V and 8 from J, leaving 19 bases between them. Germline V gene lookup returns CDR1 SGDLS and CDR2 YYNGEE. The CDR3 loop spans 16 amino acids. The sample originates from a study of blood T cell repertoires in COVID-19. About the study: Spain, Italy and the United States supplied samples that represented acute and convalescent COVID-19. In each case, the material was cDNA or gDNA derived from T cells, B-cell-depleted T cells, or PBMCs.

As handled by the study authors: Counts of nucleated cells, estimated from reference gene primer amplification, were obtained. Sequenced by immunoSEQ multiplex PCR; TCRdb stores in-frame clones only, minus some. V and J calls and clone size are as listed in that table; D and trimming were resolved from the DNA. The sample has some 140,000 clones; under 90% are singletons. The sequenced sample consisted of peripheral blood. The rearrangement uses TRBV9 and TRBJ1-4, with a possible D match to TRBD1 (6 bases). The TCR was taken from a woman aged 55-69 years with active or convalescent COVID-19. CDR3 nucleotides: TGTGCCAGCAGCGTTGAGGCAGGGGCTTATGGAGAAAAACTGTTTTTT. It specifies CASSVEAGAYGEKLFF.